These 8 T cell receptor beta chains originate from one sample sequenced in a study of blood T cell repertoires in COVID-19. Some clones are missing from TCRdb's copy, which holds only in-frame ones; the method was immunoSEQ multiplex PCR. The repertoire holds around 70,000 clones, with approximately 90% as singletons. Specimen: peripheral blood. Receptors originate from a woman aged 55-75 years with active COVID-19.

The chain joins TRBV4-1 to TRBJ2-2, with 15 bases fitting TRBD2. This CDR3 has 20 residues. Per the germline V gene, CDR1 is MGHRA and CDR2 is YSYEKL. V dropped 1 base and J dropped 1; count of bases not matched to a gene: 7. The CDR3 reads CASSQAPGLAGGGNTGELFF. CDR3 DNA sequence: TGCGCCAGCAGCCAAGCCCCGGGACTAGCGGGAGGAGGGAACACCGGGGAGCTGTTTTTT.

The chain carries TRBV18 and TRBJ2-1, with a tentative D call TRBD2 (6 bases). This CDR3 has 11 residues. Looked up from germline, CDR1 is KGHSH and CDR2 is LQKENI. V was trimmed by 3 bases and J by 15 bases, leaving 12 bases between them. Written as DNA, the CDR3 is TGTGCCAGCTCACCGACTAGTGGTACGTTCTTC. It yields the protein CASSPTSGTFF. Looking up the rest from reference TRBV18 and TRBJ2-1 gives the full variable domain: NAGVMQNPRHLVRRRGQEARLRCSPMKGHSHVYWYRQLPEEGLKFMVYLQKENIIDESGMPKERFSAEFPKEGPSILRIQQVVRGDSAAYFCASSPTSGTFFGPGTRLTVL.

This chain links TRBV12-3 or TRBV12-4 with TRBJ2-7, with TRBD1 identical over 9 bases. V was pared by 8 bases and J by 4 bases, with 3 bases of the junction left unmatched. The length of the CDR3 is 12 residues. The DNA for the CDR3 is TGTGCCAGCCGGGACAGGGTTTACGAGCAGTACTTC. Its protein product is CASRDRVYEQYF.

CDR3: CASSLLTGANIQYF. The CDR3 DNA reads TGTGCCAGCAGTTTATTAACAGGGGCAAACATTCAGTACTTC. The gene calls are TRBV28 and TRBJ2-4; 7 bases are shared with TRBD1. The CDR3 consists of 14 residues. The germline CDR1 and CDR2 sequences are MDHEN and SYDVKM. Unmatched junction bases numbered 3, after V lost 1 base and J lost 6 bases. The entire variable domain, with the rest obtained from reference TRBV28 and TRBJ2-4, is as follows: DVKVTQSSRYLVKRTGEKVFLECVQDMDHENMFWYRQDPGLGLRLIYFSYDVKMKEKGDIPEGYSVSREKKERFSLILESASTNQTSMYLCASSLLTGANIQYFGAGTRLSVL.

The gene calls are TRBV29-1 and TRBJ1-2; tentative D call: TRBD1 (5 bases). Germline loops: CDR1 SQVTM, CDR2 ANQGSEA. This CDR3 has 14 residues. Trimming pared 7 bases from V and 2 bases from J, leaving 17 bases between. The CDR3 DNA sequence: TGCAGCGCCCTACCTCGGGGGACGAACTATGGCTACACCTTC. It translates to CSALPRGTNYGYTF.

The J gene is TRBJ2-3, the V gene TRBV7-9; maybe TRBD1 (6 bases). Looked up from germline, CDR1 is SEHNR and CDR2 is FQNEAQ (reference sequence). Trimming removed 4 bases at V and 0 bases at J, with 11 bases between. This CDR3 region has 15 residues. The CDR3 DNA reads TGTGCCAGCAGCTCACAGGGTCCGAGCACAGATACGCAGTATTTT. Translating gives CASSSQGPSTDTQYF.

This clone was seen a single time. J is TRBJ2-3 and V is TRBV6-4; 7 nucleotides line up with TRBD1. Trimming cost V 8 bases and J 3 bases; bases outside gene matches: 5. This CDR3 comprises 13 residues. CDR1 is MRHNA, CDR2 SNTAGT, per germline. This CDR3 is CASSTGLTDTQYF. The CDR3, as DNA: TGTGCCAGCTCGACAGGGTTAACAGATACGCAGTATTTT.

This chain connects TRBV13 to TRBJ2-5; 7 positions agree with TRBD1. Trimming took 5 bases from V and 3 from J; bases not matched to a gene: 6. The length of the CDR3 is 14 residues. Per the germline V gene, CDR1 is PRHDT and CDR2 is FYEKMQ (reference sequence). The CDR3 DNA reads as TGTGCCAGCAGCGCGACGGGACAGAAAGAGACCCAGTACTTC. This translates into CASSATGQKETQYF.